This TCR beta chain derives from a study of blood T cell repertoires in COVID-19. For the study at large: Some COVID-19 samples were acute and others convalescent; all came from the United States, Italy and Spain. The analysed material was cDNA or gDNA that came from T cells, B-cell-depleted T cells, or PBMCs.

TCRdb's table, derived via immunoSEQ multiplex PCR, lists solely in-frame clones and lacks some. The sample lists 150,000 or so clones; approximately 90% were seen once. Cohort allocation depended upon clinical history that participants reported. Cohort 3 recovered donors had two negative PCRs, clearance, or symptom resolution. This clone appeared a single time. Sequencing was done on a sample of PBMCs or T cells enriched from blood (not recorded which). This sequence was found in a woman aged 50 to 60 who had recovered from COVID-19.

The CDR3: CAISEGGRGNEKLFF. As DNA, the CDR3 is TGTGCCATCAGTGAGGGCGGCAGGGGGAATGAAAAACTGTTTTTT. This chain uses TRBV10-3 with TRBJ1-4; 7 positions match TRBD1. Trimming removed 2 bases from V and 5 bases from J; junction bases left unmatched: 5. CDR1 is ENHRY, CDR2 SYGVKD, per germline. This CDR3 is built from 15 residues.